This T cell receptor (beta chain) was sequenced for a study of breast tumors, draining lymph nodes, adjacent tissues. Study results and limitations: Tumors had less TCR diversity than lymph nodes, more than nontumor tissue. Luminal-like breast cancer showed significantly greater tumor-nontumor repertoire similarity than basal-like breast cancer did. Most tumor T cells seemingly derive from lymph node, then expand in tumor. That most tumor T cells come from lymph nodes remained unproven.

In this sample, this clonotype turned up once. Its antigen remains unknown. The CDR3 does not end in the conserved phenylalanine or tryptophan, so this is likely a read error. The lymph nodes were axillary draining lymph nodes from breast cancer patients. The V gene lost 7 bases and the J gene lost 8 bases, with 14 bases spanning the gap. CDR3 length equals 12 residues. Germline V lookup: CDR1 GTSNPN, CDR2 SVGIG (reference sequence). MiXCR was run by TCRdb on the multiplex PCR reads, yielding one entry per CDR3 protein. Of roughly 260,000 distinct CDR3 sequences listed, over 30% are singletons. This chain links TRBV30 with TRBJ1-4, with a tentative D call TRBD1 (5 bases). Material: axillary lymph node tissue. This sequence was found in a female donor with breast cancer. Some clones in this sample may be carry-over from other donors' samples. The CDR3 nucleotides read TGTGCCTCCGAGGCAGGGTACGAAAAACTGTTTCTT. It translates to CASEAGYEKLFL.